This T cell receptor beta chain came from a study of human T cells and chemical hapten exposure listed by TCRdb under 2021. In terms of the full investigation: For sensitization, 2% DPC in acetone was applied to a 2 cm by 2 cm area of upper inner arm skin. Libraries were pooled for sequencing, and per-sample TCR yields varied mainly because of small differences in library volumes within the pool. The study tracked peripheral blood TCR repertoire changes in vivo during primary and secondary sensitization to the hapten diphenylcyclopropenone (DPC) in alopecia patients. The patient cohort, mostly female, included alopecia areata with under or over 50% scalp involvement, alopecia totalis and alopecia universalis. About 28 alopecia patients gave blood for TCR sequencing at one to four time points (pre-sensitization, 2, 6 and 24 weeks). Throughout the approximately 24-week study period, patients were also given weekly therapeutic DPC doses on the scalp. Patient blood was sampled pre-sensitization (week 0) and at 2, 6 and about 24 weeks after DPC sensitization. Patch testing was performed on the upper back with Finn chambers containing 0.01% DPC, and the patch tests were scored after 6 days according to International Contact Dermatitis Research Group standards. Points the paper makes about the study in general: DPC sensitization did not change the number of TCRs with a frequency above 1 in 1000, and there was no evidence of changes in global repertoire structure. Repeated subsampling changed both the strength of the expansion versus patch-test correlation and the threshold at which the correlation became significant. All patients had alopecia, a presumed autoimmune disease, so their immune response might differ from that of healthy individuals. Compared with pre-sensitization or healthy control sets, expanded TCRs formed significantly more large CDR3 similarity clusters, which is consistent with antigen-driven responses. Patch test score was positively correlated with the number of PT1 expanded TCRs, with significance at thresholds 8, 16 and 32 but not at 4.

About this clonotype itself: The antigen this receptor binds is unknown. No much larger clone exists at a distance of one base, and base qualities are not known.

Explained via the paper, the time point label denotes: patch test 1, 2 weeks after DPC sensitization. Sample treatment or condition, as interpreted from the label and publication: therapeutic diphenylcyclopropenone sensitization with weekly scalp DPC. Blood at each patch-test visit was drawn before the patch test was applied. To be eligible, patients had to be aged 18 to 70, diagnosed with alopecia and judged suitable for DPC therapy, while pregnant patients were excluded. Total RNA was extracted from unfractionated whole blood collected in Tempus Blood RNA tubes. Library preparation employed RACE. The reads were generated on a NextSeq 500. Library preparation attached unique molecular identifiers to individual cDNA molecules for quantitative, reproducible TCR counting. From each blood RNA sample, both TCR alpha and TCR beta chains were sequenced. Under the source paper's analysis protocol: A median of about 89,000 TCRs per sample was observed, with a range of about 20,000 to 750,000. The Decombinator software suite was used to annotate the V, J and CDR3 of the TCR reads. To make PS versus PT1 abundance plots, every sample was subsampled to the same number of TCRs (28,000). TCRs were defined as expanded if absent before sensitization and observed at least eight times at the 2-week time point. TCRdb reworked the public reads: Q25 trimming with fastp, MiXCR clone assembly, productive beta chains retained. Each entry is one CDR3 protein sequence, shown with its most common DNA and genes. TCRdb's processing, not the study's, gives the V and J calls here. The sample contains fewer than 200,000 distinct CDR3 sequences, about 20% of them found a single time. The ten largest clones capture roughly 6.7% of the sample.

The CDR1 and CDR2 encoded by the germline V gene (reference sequence) are SEHNR and FQNEAQ. The V end loses 1 base and the J end loses 4 bases, and a stretch of 8 bases separates them. The CDR3 numbers 14 residues from cysteine through phenylalanine. Of all the DNA, just the CDR3 is kept, 42 bases in frame from base 1. The TCR originated in a woman aged 45-65 years with alopecia areata. Some clones in this sample may be carry-over from other donors' samples. The V and J genes are TRBV7-9 and TRBJ2-4; the D gene is unclear. Sequencing was performed on whole blood, taken in connection with sensitization to the hapten diphenylcyclopropenone (DPC). The nucleotides are TGTGCCAGCAGCTTAGACTTAACTAAAAACATTCAGTACTTC. This gives the protein CASSLDLTKNIQYF.